The next 32 T cell receptor beta chains were all read from a single sample in a study of siplizumab effects on memory and regulatory T cells. Only in-frame clones appear in the TCRdb table, and some are missing; sequencing was by immunoSEQ multiplex PCR. The sample holds 75,000 to 100,000 clones; around 94% are singletons and the top ten take 1% to 1.5%. The specimen was non-Treg CD4+ T cells sorted from blood. These receptors all stem from a human donor in good health.

The rearrangement uses TRBV6-1 and TRBJ2-3; no clear D gene. The CDR3 loop spans 14 amino acids. The V gene's germline CDR1 is MNHNS and CDR2 SASEGT. Trimming took off 7 bases at V and 1 base at J, with 12 bases between the two ends. The CDR3 protein is CASMAYGRTDTQYF. In DNA form, the CDR3 reads TGTGCCAGCATGGCGTACGGGCGCACAGATACGCAGTATTTT.

The chain recombines TRBV27 with TRBJ1-1; D remains ambiguous. In germline, CDR1 is MNHEY, CDR2 SMNVEV (reference sequence). Trimming pared 3 bases from V and 0 bases from J, leaving 20 bases between. The CDR3 sequence is 18 residues long. The CDR3 DNA is TGTGCCAGCAGTTTTGTTCGGTGGACGCAGGCCATGAACACTGAAGCTTTCTTT. This encodes CASSFVRWTQAMNTEAFF.

V and J are TRBV5-5 and TRBJ1-5; TRBD1 is a possible D gene (5 bases). CDR1 is SGHKS and CDR2 is YYEKEE in the germline V gene (reference sequence). Trimming shortened V by 7 bases and J by 2 bases, and 16 bases separated the two germline ends. This CDR3 is 15 amino acids long. For the CDR3, the DNA is TGTGCCAGCCGGCCTTATGGGGACGGCAATCAGCCCCAGCATTTT. Protein: CASRPYGDGNQPQHF.

Notes on this clone: This sample includes further DNA sequences coding for the same CDR3. The chain has TRBV5-1 and TRBJ2-3; D not resolved. The V gene lost 1 base and the J gene lost 3 bases, with 6 bases spanning the gap. The germline V gene has CDR1 SGHRS and CDR2 YFSETQ. This CDR3 comprises 13 residues. Written as DNA, the CDR3 is TGCGCCAGCAGCTTGTTAGGTACAGATACGCAGTATTTT. Amino acids: CASSLLGTDTQYF.

As to this clone: Germline is not matched at one junction end, which may reflect a read error. The chain links TRBV5-1 to TRBJ2-2; tentatively, D is TRBD2 (6 bases). This CDR3 is built from 13 residues. Germline V gene lookup returns CDR1 SGHRS and CDR2 YFSETQ. CDR3 loop: CASRLGGPGELFF. CDR3 nucleotide sequence: TGCGCCAGCAGGTTGGGGGGACCCGGGGAGCTGTTTTTT.

This clone showed up just a few times. The rearrangement uses TRBV19 and TRBJ1-2; 7 bases match TRBD1. CDR3 length equals 13 residues. With V trimmed by 10 bases and J by 8 bases, 13 bases remained unmatched. Per germline, CDR1 LNHDA and CDR2 SQIVND (reference sequence). The CDR3 loop is CATLTPTGHGYTF. CDR3 bases: TGTGCCACCTTAACTCCGACAGGGCACGGCTACACCTTC.

The chain is built from TRBV28 and TRBJ2-7; D may be TRBD2 (5 bases). The V gene's germline CDR1 is MDHEN and CDR2 SYDVKM. The V and J ends lost 2 bases and 3 bases respectively, with 11 bases between them. The CDR3 is 14 residues long. As DNA, the CDR3 is TGTGCCAGCAGTTTAGCGGGCCAGGACTACGAGCAGTACTTC. Amino acid sequence: CASSLAGQDYEQYF. Together with reference TRBV28 and TRBJ2-7, the CDR3 gives the full variable domain: DVKVTQSSRYLVKRTGEKVFLECVQDMDHENMFWYRQDPGLGLRLIYFSYDVKMKEKGDIPEGYSVSREKKERFSLILESASTNQTSMYLCASSLAGQDYEQYFGPGTRLTVT.

V is TRBV28 and J is TRBJ2-7, with D possibly being TRBD1 or TRBD2 (6 bases each). V was pared by 7 bases and J by 3 bases, with 13 bases between. The CDR3 is made up of 13 amino acids. Looked up from germline, CDR1 is MDHEN and CDR2 is SYDVKM. The CDR3 spells CASIEGGSYEQYF. The CDR3 bases are TGTGCCAGCATTGAGGGGGGCAGCTACGAGCAGTACTTC.

This clone was picked up a small number of times. The V and J genes are TRBV11-2 and TRBJ1-1; D not resolved. Trimming removed 5 bases at V and 7 bases at J, with 8 bases between. The CDR3 is 11 amino acids. CDR1 is SGHAT, CDR2 FQNNGV, per germline. In nucleotides, the CDR3 is TGTGCCAGCAGCGAGGACGGTGAAGCTTTCTTT. Residues: CASSEDGEAFF.

The V and J genes are TRBV4-1 and TRBJ2-4; unclear D gene. CDR3 length equals 17 residues. Germline V CDR1 and CDR2: MGHRA, YSYEKL. V lost 2 bases and J lost 1, with 15 bases in between. The CDR3 protein is CASSQLPLNRAKNIQYF. CDR3 nucleotide sequence: TGCGCCAGCAGCCAACTACCCCTCAATAGGGCCAAAAACATTCAGTACTTC.

CDR3 protein: CASSSGLPDTQYF. In nucleotides, the CDR3 is TGTGCCAGCAGCTCGGGACTGCCGGATACGCAGTATTTT. The chain combines TRBV11-2 with TRBJ2-3; weak D call: TRBD2 (6 bases). V was shortened by 4 bases and J by 6 bases, with 11 bases between the two germline ends. Germline V CDR1 and CDR2: SGHAT, FQNNGV. The CDR3 spans 13 residues.

The V call is TRBV6-4, the J call TRBJ2-6, with 7 bases that match TRBD1. Germline V gene lookup returns CDR1 MRHNA and CDR2 SNTAGT. V was pared by 1 base and J by 0 bases, with 3 bases of the junction left unmatched. The CDR3 is made up of 17 amino acids. Written as DNA, the CDR3 is TGTGCCAGCAGTGACTTCCACAGGGGCTCTGGGGCCAACGTCCTGACTTTC. Protein: CASSDFHRGSGANVLTF.

This clone was seen just once. V and J are TRBV28 and TRBJ1-1; D gene unclear. Germline V gives CDR1 MDHEN, CDR2 SYDVKM. Trimming pared 5 bases from V and 3 bases from J, leaving 16 bases between. The CDR3 extends over 15 amino acids. CDR3 sequence reads: CASSLPTAVDTEAFF. CDR3 nucleotides: TGTGCCAGCAGTCTCCCTACAGCGGTGGACACTGAAGCTTTCTTT.

The chain is built from TRBV4-1 and TRBJ1-4; weak D call: TRBD1 (6 bases). V was cut by 1 base and J by 8 bases, with 14 bases left in between. The CDR3 has 15 amino acids. CDR1 and CDR2 (germline): MGHRA, YSYEKL. This CDR3 is CASSQVQGVAEKLFF. CDR3 coding DNA: TGCGCCAGCAGCCAAGTACAGGGAGTAGCGGAAAAACTGTTTTTT.

The V gene is TRBV5-1, the J gene TRBJ1-3, with D maybe TRBD1 (6 bases). This CDR3 contains 18 residues. The germline V and J ends were trimmed by 1 base and 0 bases, with 17 bases remaining between them. Per the germline V gene, CDR1 is SGHRS and CDR2 is YFSETQ. CDR3 in DNA: TGCGCCAGCAGCTTGTCGACGATAGGGGGGGTCTCTGGAAACACCATATATTTT. It yields the protein CASSLSTIGGVSGNTIYF.

The gene calls are TRBV5-1 and TRBJ1-1; D gene ambiguous. V was cut by 0 bases and J by 7 bases, with 7 bases left in between. The CDR3 totals 12 residues. From germline, CDR1 is SGHRS and CDR2 YFSETQ. CDR3 DNA sequence: TGCGCCAGCAGCTTGGGAGGGATTGAAGCTTTCTTT. Translating it yields CASSLGGIEAFF.

The chain combines TRBV18 with TRBJ2-1; D uncertain. Trimming removed 4 bases at V and 4 bases at J, with 17 bases between. Germline V gene sequence: CDR1 KGHSH, CDR2 LQKENI. This CDR3 region has 16 residues. In nucleotides, the CDR3 is TGTGCCAGCTCACGCCGGAACCAACTGGGGTACAATGAGCAGTTCTTC. Residues: CASSRRNQLGYNEQFF.

The sample holds a few counts of this clone. V is TRBV10-3 and J is TRBJ2-7, with a weak D call TRBD2 (7 bases). Germline CDR1 and CDR2: ENHRY and SYGVKD. V lost 3 bases and J lost 6, with 15 bases in between. The CDR3 is 14 amino acids. CDR3 DNA sequence: TGTGCCATCAGTGAAAGCGGGCGGGGGCCCGAGCAGTACTTC. Amino acids: CAISESGRGPEQYF.

The chain joins TRBV5-1 to TRBJ2-1, with TRBD1 identical over 11 bases. CDR1 and CDR2 (germline): SGHRS, YFSETQ. This CDR3 contains 15 residues. J gave up 7 bases and V 6 bases, and 9 bases lay outside the gene matches. The CDR3 is CASTPRDRGTNEQFF. In DNA form, the CDR3 reads TGCGCCAGCACGCCCCGGGACAGGGGGACGAATGAGCAGTTCTTC.

This clone showed up just once. V is TRBV16 and J is TRBJ1-5, with D unclear. CDR1 and CDR2 from the germline V gene are KGHSY and FQNENV. Between the trimmed V and J ends, which lost 4 bases and 1 base, there was a span of 11 bases. This CDR3 region has 15 residues. The CDR3 DNA sequence: TGTGCCAGCAGCCCGTCGGTACTAAGCAATCAGCCCCAGCATTTT. Protein product: CASSPSVLSNQPQHF.

The chain has TRBV6-4 and TRBJ2-3, with a weak D call TRBD2 (5 bases). V was cut by 8 bases and J by 4 bases, with 16 bases left in between. CDR1 and CDR2 (germline): MRHNA, SNTAGT. The CDR3 is 14 residues long. CDR3 nucleotide sequence: TGTGCCAGCTCACGCGGGTCTGAGGCAGATACGCAGTATTTT. Protein product: CASSRGSEADTQYF.

V is TRBV14 and J is TRBJ1-1; a possible D gene is TRBD1 (5 bases). The germline V gene encodes CDR1 SGHDN and CDR2 FVKESK. V gave up 2 bases and J gave up 0 bases, with 7 bases separating them. CDR3 size: 14 residues. The CDR3 here is CASSQPGMNTEAFF. CDR3 nucleotide sequence: TGTGCCAGCAGCCAACCAGGGATGAACACTGAAGCTTTCTTT.

The V call is TRBV7-3, the J call TRBJ2-1, with D uncertain. Trimming took off 0 bases at V and 9 bases at J, with 15 bases between the two ends. In germline, CDR1 is SGHTA, CDR2 FQGTGA. The CDR3 sequence is 15 residues long. The CDR3 coding sequence is TGTGCCAGCAGCTTAACCGATCTAGAAGTAAGTGAGCAGTTCTTC. Protein product: CASSLTDLEVSEQFF.

The chain is built from TRBV18 and TRBJ1-1, with 9 bases lining up with TRBD1. Germline V CDR1 and CDR2: KGHSH, LQKENI. V trimming: 5 bases; J trimming: 7 bases; junction bases outside the gene matches: 11. CDR3 length equals 15 residues. The CDR3 spells CASSTNLGTGSEAFF. The CDR3 bases are TGTGCCAGCTCAACAAACCTCGGGACAGGGAGTGAAGCTTTCTTT.

The rearrangement uses TRBV30 and TRBJ2-1; TRBD2 matches 9 bases. The germline V gene encodes CDR1 GTSNPN and CDR2 SVGIG (reference sequence). V was pared by 2 bases and J by 10 bases, with 15 bases of the junction left unmatched. CDR3 length: 16 amino acids. CDR3 sequence reads: CAWSRILAGALEEQFF. The CDR3 coding sequence is TGTGCCTGGAGTAGGATCTTAGCGGGGGCTCTCGAGGAGCAGTTCTTC.

This clone was recorded once. This sequence joins TRBV6-6 and TRBJ1-2; unclear D gene. Germline V gene lookup returns CDR1 MNHNY and CDR2 SVGAGI (reference sequence). Trimming removed 5 bases at V and 9 bases at J, with 13 bases between. This CDR3 is 12 amino acids long. The CDR3 reads CASSEVEGSYTF. The DNA of the CDR3 is TGTGCCAGCAGTGAGGTAGAAGGGAGCTACACCTTC.

The V call is TRBV15, the J call TRBJ2-1; TRBD2 matches 7 bases. The CDR3 runs 16 residues. V gave up 1 base and J gave up 0 bases; unmatched junction bases: 3. Looked up from germline, CDR1 is LNHNV and CDR2 is YYDKDF (reference sequence). DNA for the CDR3: TGTGCCACCAGCAGAGTCCGCGGGAGCTCCTACAATGAGCAGTTCTTC. This sequence encodes CATSRVRGSSYNEQFF.

The gene calls are TRBV19 and TRBJ1-2, with no clear D. This CDR3 is 14 amino acids long. Germline-derived CDR1 and CDR2 are LNHDA and SQIVND (reference sequence). V was trimmed by 8 bases and J by 8 bases, leaving 21 bases between them. The CDR3 coding sequence is TGTGCCAGTCACCCTACGACGGCGATCGGGGGCTACACCTTC. Translating gives CASHPTTAIGGYTF.

This chain's CDR3 is CASRVDSSGANVLTF. The CDR3 DNA reads TGTGCCAGCAGAGTTGACAGCTCTGGGGCCAACGTCCTGACTTTC. This chain uses TRBV2 with TRBJ2-6; D may be TRBD1 (5 bases). The V gene's germline CDR1 is SNHLY and CDR2 FYNNEI. The CDR3 consists of 15 residues. The ends were cut back, 6 bases at V and 0 bases at J, with 9 bases in the middle.

This chain joins TRBV4-1 and TRBJ1-1; a weak D match, TRBD1 (5 bases). Germline V CDR1 and CDR2: MGHRA, YSYEKL. V lost 0 bases and J 0 bases, leaving 8 bases between the germline ends. The CDR3 covers 15 residues. The CDR3 DNA reads as TGCGCCAGCAGCCAAGACCAGGGCGTGAACACTGAAGCTTTCTTT. Protein sequence: CASSQDQGVNTEAFF.

The V and J genes are TRBV28 and TRBJ1-5; D gene uncertain. The length of the CDR3 is 13 residues. The germline CDR1 and CDR2 sequences are MDHEN and SYDVKM. Trimming cost V 6 bases and J 10 bases, with 16 bases left between them. The CDR3 bases are TGTGCCAGCAGGCCTGGCACCGTGCTACCCCAGCATTTT. This sequence encodes CASRPGTVLPQHF.

The rearrangement uses TRBV25-1 and TRBJ2-2; 10 nucleotides line up with TRBD1. V gave up 8 bases and J gave up 4 bases; unmatched junction bases: 7. The CDR3 contains 15 residues. Germline V CDR1 and CDR2: MGHDK, SYGVNS. As DNA, the CDR3 is TGTGCCAGCCGAAGACAGGGGGCGGGCACCGGGGAGCTGTTTTTT. Translation: CASRRQGAGTGELFF.